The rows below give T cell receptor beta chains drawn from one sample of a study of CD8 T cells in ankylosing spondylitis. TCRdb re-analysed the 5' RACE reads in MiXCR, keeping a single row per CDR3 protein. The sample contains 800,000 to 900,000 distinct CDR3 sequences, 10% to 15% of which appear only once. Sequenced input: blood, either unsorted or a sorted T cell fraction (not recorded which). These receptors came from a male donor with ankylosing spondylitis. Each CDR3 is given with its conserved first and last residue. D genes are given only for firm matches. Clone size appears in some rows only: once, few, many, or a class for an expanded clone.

cdr3_aa: CASTQASSNQPQHF
cdr3_nt: TGTGCCAGCACACAGGCGAGTTCCAATCAGCCCCAGCATTTT
clone_size: -
cdr3_length: 14
j_call: TRBJ1-5
v_call: TRBV6-1
d_call: -

cdr3_aa: CASSSDSLSEQFF
cdr3_nt: TGTGCTAGCAGCTCCGACAGTCTTAGTGAGCAGTTCTTC
clone_size: -
cdr3_length: 13
j_call: TRBJ2-1
v_call: TRBV7-7
d_call: -

cdr3_aa: CASRGLAGGTDTQYF
cdr3_nt: TGCGCCAGCAGGGGACTAGCGGGGGGCACAGATACGCAGTATTTT
clone_size: many
cdr3_length: 15
j_call: TRBJ2-3
v_call: TRBV5-1
d_call: TRBD2

cdr3_aa: CASSSESVFGYTF
cdr3_nt: TGTGCCAGCAGTTCGGAGTCCGTTTTTGGCTACACCTTC
clone_size: many
cdr3_length: 13
j_call: TRBJ1-2
v_call: TRBV12-3/TRBV12-4
d_call: -

cdr3_aa: CASSSRTSYSYEQYF
cdr3_nt: TGTGCCAGCAGTAGCCGGACTAGCTACTCCTACGAGCAGTACTTC
clone_size: few
cdr3_length: 15
j_call: TRBJ2-7
v_call: TRBV6-2/TRBV6-3
d_call: TRBD2

cdr3_aa: CASRPGQSPYEQYF
cdr3_nt: TGTGCCAGCAGGCCCGGACAGAGTCCCTACGAGCAGTACTTC
clone_size: few
cdr3_length: 14
j_call: TRBJ2-7
v_call: TRBV28
d_call: -

cdr3_aa: CASIPGQSSGANVLTF
cdr3_nt: TGTGCCAGCATTCCGGGACAGAGCTCTGGGGCCAACGTCCTGACTTTC
clone_size: few
cdr3_length: 16
j_call: TRBJ2-6
v_call: TRBV6-1
d_call: TRBD1

cdr3_aa: CASSPLMLQGTEAFF
cdr3_nt: TGTGCCAGCTCACCCCTGATGTTACAGGGGACTGAAGCTTTCTTT
clone_size: few
cdr3_length: 15
j_call: TRBJ1-1
v_call: TRBV18
d_call: TRBD1

cdr3_aa: CRGAQGEGTEAFF
cdr3_nt: TGCAGAGGAGCACAGGGAGAAGGTACTGAAGCTTTCTTT
clone_size: many
cdr3_length: 13
j_call: TRBJ1-1
v_call: TRBV20-1
d_call: -

cdr3_aa: CSAHPRTGEETQYF
cdr3_nt: TGCAGCGCTCACCCGCGGACAGGAGAGGAGACCCAGTACTTC
clone_size: -
cdr3_length: 14
j_call: TRBJ2-5
v_call: TRBV29-1
d_call: TRBD1

cdr3_aa: CATSDYKTSATTDTQYF
cdr3_nt: TGTGCCACCAGTGACTATAAGACTAGCGCAACCACAGATACGCAGTATTTT
clone_size: few
cdr3_length: 17
j_call: TRBJ2-3
v_call: TRBV24-1
d_call: TRBD2

cdr3_aa: CASSDPADTQYF
cdr3_nt: TGCGCCAGCAGTGACCCTGCAGATACGCAGTATTTT
clone_size: few
cdr3_length: 12
j_call: TRBJ2-3
v_call: TRBV10-2
d_call: -

cdr3_aa: CASSPSPTGNTEAFF
cdr3_nt: TGTGCCAGCAGCCCTAGCCCGACCGGTAACACTGAAGCTTTCTTT
clone_size: -
cdr3_length: 15
j_call: TRBJ1-1
v_call: TRBV9
d_call: -

cdr3_aa: CATSRDSLYGYTF
cdr3_nt: TGTGCCACCAGCAGAGACTCCCTTTATGGCTACACCTTC
clone_size: many
cdr3_length: 13
j_call: TRBJ1-2
v_call: TRBV15
d_call: -

cdr3_aa: CASSPLAEGGETQYF
cdr3_nt: TGTGCCAGCTCGCCCCTTGCGGAGGGAGGAGAGACCCAGTACTTC
clone_size: few
cdr3_length: 15
j_call: TRBJ2-5
v_call: TRBV18
d_call: -

cdr3_aa: CSARVAGGTPYNEQFF
cdr3_nt: TGCAGTGCTAGAGTTGCGGGGGGCACACCATACAATGAGCAGTTCTTC
clone_size: few
cdr3_length: 16
j_call: TRBJ2-1
v_call: TRBV20-1
d_call: TRBD2

cdr3_aa: CASSQGLAGSYNEQFF
cdr3_nt: TGCGCCAGCAGCCAGGGACTAGCGGGTTCCTACAATGAGCAGTTCTTC
clone_size: many
cdr3_length: 16
j_call: TRBJ2-1
v_call: TRBV4-3
d_call: TRBD2

cdr3_aa: CASSPSGQMNTEAFF
cdr3_nt: TGCGCCAGCAGCCCGTCGGGACAGATGAACACTGAAGCTTTCTTT
clone_size: -
cdr3_length: 15
j_call: TRBJ1-1
v_call: TRBV5-1
d_call: TRBD1

cdr3_aa: CASSRTVGGFYEQYF
cdr3_nt: TGTGCCAGCAGTCGGACAGTTGGGGGATTTTACGAGCAGTACTTC
clone_size: few
cdr3_length: 15
j_call: TRBJ2-7
v_call: TRBV7-2
d_call: -

cdr3_aa: CASSFYDSGSTEAFF
cdr3_nt: TGTGCCAGCAGTTTCTACGACAGCGGTAGCACTGAAGCTTTCTTT
clone_size: few
cdr3_length: 15
j_call: TRBJ1-1
v_call: TRBV7-8
d_call: -

cdr3_aa: CACGTGELFF
cdr3_nt: TGTGCCTGCGGTACCGGGGAGCTGTTTTTT
clone_size: few
cdr3_length: 10
j_call: TRBJ2-2
v_call: TRBV30
d_call: -

cdr3_aa: CATSGTGPNEKLFF
cdr3_nt: TGTGCCACCAGCGGGACAGGACCTAATGAAAAACTGTTTTTT
clone_size: few
cdr3_length: 14
j_call: TRBJ1-4
v_call: TRBV24-1
d_call: TRBD1

cdr3_aa: CSVRSGLNNEQFF
cdr3_nt: TGCAGCGTTAGGTCCGGGCTCAACAATGAGCAGTTCTTC
clone_size: many
cdr3_length: 13
j_call: TRBJ2-1
v_call: TRBV29-1
d_call: -

cdr3_aa: CASSLSPSGRIRTDTQYF
cdr3_nt: TGCGCCAGCAGCTTGTCGCCTAGCGGGAGGATTCGCACAGATACGCAGTATTTT
clone_size: few
cdr3_length: 18
j_call: TRBJ2-3
v_call: TRBV5-1
d_call: TRBD2

cdr3_aa: CASSLTPRLAGLTYEQYF
cdr3_nt: TGCGCCAGCAGTCTGACCCCCCGACTAGCGGGCCTCACCTACGAGCAGTACTTC
clone_size: -
cdr3_length: 18
j_call: TRBJ2-7
v_call: TRBV4-1
d_call: TRBD2

cdr3_aa: CSALIWTLNTEAFF
cdr3_nt: TGCAGTGCTCTAATCTGGACCCTGAACACTGAAGCTTTCTTT
clone_size: few
cdr3_length: 14
j_call: TRBJ1-1
v_call: TRBV20-1
d_call: -

cdr3_aa: CAISNSGSTDTQYF
cdr3_nt: TGTGCCATCAGTAATAGCGGGAGTACAGATACGCAGTATTTT
clone_size: -
cdr3_length: 14
j_call: TRBJ2-3
v_call: TRBV10-3
d_call: TRBD2

cdr3_aa: CASSYGWGQGIYEQYF
cdr3_nt: TGTGCCAGCAGTTACGGTTGGGGACAGGGGATTTACGAGCAGTACTTC
clone_size: many
cdr3_length: 16
j_call: TRBJ2-7
v_call: TRBV6-5
d_call: TRBD1

cdr3_aa: CASSRTPQGEQYF
cdr3_nt: TGTGCCAGCAGCCGTACACCTCAGGGCGAGCAGTACTTC
clone_size: -
cdr3_length: 13
j_call: TRBJ2-7
v_call: TRBV7-8
d_call: -

cdr3_aa: CASSETLILPLSGNTIYF
cdr3_nt: TGTGCCAGCAGCGAGACCCTGATCCTACCCCTCTCTGGAAACACCATATATTTT
clone_size: few
cdr3_length: 18
j_call: TRBJ1-3
v_call: TRBV3-1
d_call: -